This passage covers 5 T cell receptor beta chains from one sample sequenced in a study of blood T cells in healthy people across ages. With a J-beta primer mix and a sample-barcoded 5' primer, a second PCR ran about 7 to 12 cycles. TCRdb re-called the 5' RACE reads with MiXCR, one entry per CDR3 protein. In the table there are 650,000 to 700,000 distinct CDR3 sequences, about 50% of which are singletons. Sequencing was done on a sample of blood. These receptors originate from an elderly woman in good health.

The chain is built from TRBV6-1 and TRBJ1-4; D possibly corresponds to TRBD1 (5 bases). The CDR3 has 13 residues. The V end was cut by 10 bases, the J end by 7 bases, with 16 bases between. Germline lookup yields CDR1 MNHNS and CDR2 SASEGT. CDR3 bases: TGTGCCACGCACCCAGGGTGGGGTGAAAAACTGTTTTTT. Translating gives CATHPGWGEKLFF.

The V call is TRBV4-1, the J call TRBJ1-2; 8 bases match TRBD1. Trimming took 3 bases from V and 0 from J; bases not matched to a gene: 3. From germline, CDR1 is MGHRA and CDR2 YSYEKL. There are 15 residues in the CDR3. CDR3 sequence: CASSHTGGTNYGYTF. The CDR3 DNA follows: TGCGCCAGCAGCCACACAGGGGGAACTAACTATGGCTACACCTTC.

The genes are TRBV14 and TRBJ2-3; D is ambiguous. The ends were cut back, 1 base at V and 4 bases at J, with 12 bases in the middle. This CDR3 contains 15 residues. Germline V gives CDR1 SGHDN, CDR2 FVKESK. CDR3 nucleotide sequence: TGTGCCAGCAGCCAAGGGTCCCTCTCTCCAGATACGCAGTATTTT. Protein sequence: CASSQGSLSPDTQYF.

This clonotype was seen many times. The chain combines TRBV20-1 with TRBJ2-5; weak D call: TRBD2 (5 bases). Trimming took off 8 bases at V and 3 bases at J, with 22 bases between the two ends. The CDR3 totals 15 residues. Germline CDR1 DFQATT, CDR2 SNEGSKA (reference sequence). The chain's CDR3 is CSLSMAEVFEETQYF. In DNA form, the CDR3 reads TGCAGTTTATCTATGGCGGAGGTGTTCGAAGAGACCCAGTACTTC.

This clonotype was seen many times. The chain carries TRBV5-5 and TRBJ1-5; 8 positions match TRBD1. V shed 4 bases, J shed 4 bases, and the junction held 4 bases outside the gene matches. The CDR3 runs to 14 residues. From germline, CDR1 is SGHKS and CDR2 YYEKEE (reference sequence). The CDR3 sequence: CASSPDRVNQPQHF. The CDR3 DNA reads TGTGCCAGCAGCCCGGACAGGGTTAATCAGCCCCAGCATTTT.